The TCR beta chain under discussion was sequenced for a study of blood T cell repertoires in COVID-19 (dated by TCRdb to 2018 to 2021). A note on the overall study: The collaborator samples originated in the United States, Italy and Spain and spanned the acute and convalescent phases of COVID-19. Samples were obtained from the ongoing ImmuneRACE study (first 160 participants) and from 950 to 1,500 subjects provided by 6 global collaborators. Sample metadata almost always included a de-identified subject ID, COVID-19 status, age in years and sex. Where available, HLA class I and class II types were taken from metadata supplied by the sample provider and were not determined by assay-based typing. A freely available public database, intended as a resource for researchers studying the immune response to SARS-CoV-2, is where the repertoires were released. The prospective study material was composed of cDNA or gDNA derived from T cells, B-cell-depleted T cells, or PBMCs. The dataset comprised deeply sampled blood TCRbeta repertoires from subjects exposed to, actively infected with, or recovered from COVID-19.

Study-wide conclusions, independent of this receptor: How much clinical and demographic metadata was included differed by source and by participant, and the metadata was provided uncurated.

Notes on this clone: Its antigen remains undetermined. No clone much larger than this one lies a single base away; base qualities are absent.

The collaborating institutions used their own protocols to collect whole blood in K2EDTA tubes. For TCRbeta analysis, collaborator samples were shipped as frozen whole blood, as isolated PBMCs, or as DNA extracted from either sample type. From cysteine to phenylalanine, the CDR3 is 12 amino acids long. Just the 36-base CDR3 DNA is kept, in frame starting at base 1. The junction carries 3 bases between V and J, which are trimmed by 0 bases and 5 bases respectively. CDR1 SGHAT and CDR2 FQNNGV were looked up in the germline V gene. The immunoSEQ Assay, a bias-controlled multiplex PCR, was used to amplify TCRbeta CDR3 regions from genomic DNA. Per the authors' processing: The number of nucleated cells in each sample was estimated from the amplification of reference gene primers within the assay. To quantify the absolute abundance of each unique TCRbeta CDR3 rearrangement, sequence reads were collapsed and filtered. Productive Simpson clonality was computed per sample as the square root of Simpson's diversity index over productive rearrangements. Entries here come from immuneACCESS through TCRdb and include only in-frame sequences with V and J called. Some clones fail to appear in such tables; in the studies checked, an unresolved V gene covers under half of the shortfall, and the cause of the remainder is unknown. V and J calls and clone size are those listed in that table; D and trimming were worked out from the DNA. Here the sample has about 140,000 clones; 80% to 90% occur a single time. Clones ranked in the top ten supply about 1.6% of the sample.

The sequenced material came from peripheral blood. The TCR was taken from an older woman with acute or convalescent COVID-19. This chain joins TRBV11-2 to TRBJ2-3; no D gene can be assigned with confidence. The CDR3 region has the sequence CASSLDGDTQYF. The DNA is TGTGCCAGCAGCTTAGACGGAGATACGCAGTATTTT.